Listed here are 20 T cell receptor beta chains from one sample, sequenced in a study of cytomegalovirus exposure and HLA in healthy donors. Use of 60 Vbeta and 13 Jbeta primers characterized the PCR. Generated by immunoSEQ multiplex PCR, the TCRdb table keeps only in-frame clones and is missing some. The table shows about 150,000 clones, with roughly 88% occurring only once. The sequencing sample was made of PBMCs. The receptors derive from a middle-aged woman in good health and CMV-seronegative.

The genes are TRBV11-3 and TRBJ2-7, with 11 nucleotides matching TRBD2. V dropped 5 bases and J dropped 1; count of bases not matched to a gene: 4. Germline V CDR1 and CDR2: SGHNT, YENEEA. The CDR3 has 15 amino acids. DNA for the CDR3: TGTGCCAGCAGCCTAGCGGGGGGCTTGTCCTACGAGCAGTACTTC. Residues: CASSLAGGLSYEQYF.

This clone was recorded once. J is TRBJ2-7 and V is TRBV4-1; possible D gene TRBD1, 5 bases. The CDR3 is 18 residues long. Germline assignment: CDR1 MGHRA and CDR2 YSYEKL. Trimming pared 0 bases from V and 2 bases from J, leaving 20 bases between. The chain's CDR3 is CASSQDPSRTQLTYEQYF. CDR3 coding DNA: TGCGCCAGCAGCCAAGATCCTTCAAGGACACAATTAACCTACGAGCAGTACTTC.

The chain couples TRBV15 to TRBJ2-2; 7 bases are shared with TRBD2. Germline trimming cut 1 base from V and 0 bases from J; bases unmatched to any gene: 5. Looked up from germline, CDR1 is LNHNV and CDR2 is YYDKDF (reference sequence). The CDR3 extends over 17 amino acids. Here the CDR3 DNA reads TGTGCCACCAGCAGAGGGGCGGGGGACCCGAACACCGGGGAGCTGTTTTTT. Translation: CATSRGAGDPNTGELFF. Looking up the rest from reference TRBV15 and TRBJ2-2 gives the full variable domain: DAMVIQNPRYQVTQFGKPVTLSCSQTLNHNVMYWYQQKSSQAPKLLFHYYDKDFNNEADTPDNFQSRRPNTSFCFLDIRSPGLGDTAMYLCATSRGAGDPNTGELFFGEGSRLTVL.

V is TRBV2 and J is TRBJ1-2, with a tentative D call TRBD1 (5 bases). CDR3 length: 15 amino acids. V shed 2 bases and J shed 3 bases, with 13 bases lying between them. Germline assignment: CDR1 SNHLY and CDR2 FYNNEI. DNA of the CDR3: TGTGCCAGCAGTGAACCTCGGGGGACCCACTATGGCTACACCTTC. It codes for CASSEPRGTHYGYTF.

The table lists this clone with a few counts. This chain connects TRBV27 to TRBJ2-1; D may be TRBD1 (6 bases). The CDR3 runs 15 residues. The germline CDR1 and CDR2 sequences are MNHEY and SMNVEV (reference sequence). Trimming took off 7 bases at V and 8 bases at J, with 21 bases between the two ends. The DNA for the CDR3 is TGTGCCAGCACCTCGGGGACATACCGAGGTGATGAGCAGTTCTTC. Protein product: CASTSGTYRGDEQFF.

V usage is TRBV9 and J usage is TRBJ2-1; tentatively, D is TRBD2 (5 bases). In germline, CDR1 is SGDLS, CDR2 YYNGEE. CDR3 length: 15 residues. V was cut by 0 bases and J by 10 bases, with 17 bases left in between. The CDR3 region has the DNA TGTGCCAGCAGCGTAGTCGGAGGCGCAAATCGAGAGCAGTTCTTC. This encodes CASSVVGGANREQFF.

V usage is TRBV5-1 and J usage is TRBJ2-3, with D possibly being TRBD1 (5 bases). The CDR3 contains 15 residues. V dropped 2 bases and J dropped 2 bases, with 12 bases sitting between them. CDR1 and CDR2 (germline): SGHRS, YFSETQ. CDR3 in amino acids: CASSFASGPTDTQYF. The DNA for the CDR3 is TGCGCCAGCAGCTTTGCGTCAGGGCCCACAGATACGCAGTATTTT.

The chain links TRBV6-6 to TRBJ2-7; 9 nucleotides match TRBD1. The CDR3 sequence is 15 residues long. CDR1 is MNHNY, CDR2 SVGAGI, per germline (reference sequence). The ends lost 6 bases at V and 0 bases at J; junction bases unmatched: 6. This CDR3 reads CASSPRDRVSYEQYF. The CDR3 region has the DNA TGTGCCAGCAGCCCCCGGGACAGGGTCTCCTACGAGCAGTACTTC.

The V gene is TRBV5-8, the J gene TRBJ2-1, with TRBD2 identical over 10 bases. Germline V CDR1 and CDR2: SGHTS, YDEGEE. V lost 2 bases to trimming and J lost 4 bases; unmatched junction nucleotides: 3. The CDR3 consists of 15 residues. The CDR3 bases are TGTGCCAGCAGCTTACTAGCGGGGCAGTACAATGAGCAGTTCTTC. This translates into CASSLLAGQYNEQFF.

This rearrangement joins TRBV27 to TRBJ1-2, with 7 bases identical to TRBD1. The CDR3 sequence is 15 residues long. V lost 6 bases to trimming and J lost 6 bases; unmatched junction nucleotides: 13. In germline, CDR1 is MNHEY, CDR2 SMNVEV (reference sequence). Written as DNA, the CDR3 is TGTGCCAGCAGCCAATACCCGACAGGGACGGATGGCTACACCTTC. Translated, it gives CASSQYPTGTDGYTF.

The chain couples TRBV6-5 to TRBJ2-7; D is perhaps TRBD1 (5 bases). This CDR3 spans 14 amino acids. Between the trimmed V and J ends, which lost 6 bases and 2 bases, there was a span of 14 bases. Germline assignment: CDR1 MNHEY and CDR2 SVGAGI. In DNA form, the CDR3 reads TGTGCCAGCAGGACCAATGGACATCCCTACGAGCAGTACTTC. It translates to CASRTNGHPYEQYF.

The V call is TRBV7-3, the J call TRBJ2-5, with D uncertain. Germline loops: CDR1 SGHTA, CDR2 FQGTGA. Trimming stripped 6 bases from V and 0 bases from J, with 8 bases between. The CDR3 has 13 amino acids. The CDR3 DNA reads as TGTGCCAGCAGTGTGGGCAACCAAGAGACCCAGTACTTC. Protein product: CASSVGNQETQYF.

As to this clone: At one boundary the junction diverges from the germline segment, which might be a read error. The rearrangement links TRBV7-9 to TRBJ2-1, with TRBD1 matching 7 bases. CDR1 and CDR2 from the germline V gene are SEHNR and FQNEAQ (reference sequence). The CDR3 extends over 15 amino acids. The CDR3 DNA follows: TGTTCCAGCAGCGCAGGGGGAAGCTCCTACAATGAGCAGTTCTTC. Translation: CSSSAGGSSYNEQFF.

This chain uses TRBV29-1 with TRBJ1-1, with D maybe TRBD1 (6 bases). V was trimmed by 6 bases and J by 4 bases, leaving 15 bases between them. The CDR3 is made up of 13 amino acids. The germline V gene encodes CDR1 SQVTM and CDR2 ANQGSEA. In nucleotides, the CDR3 is TGCAGCGTAGTACAGGGCTGGAGCACTGAAGCTTTCTTT. This gives the protein CSVVQGWSTEAFF.

This clone has just one count. The V and J genes are TRBV5-6 and TRBJ2-3; no clear D gene. The CDR3 has 13 amino acids. V shed 5 bases and J shed 0 bases, with 7 bases lying between them. Per germline, CDR1 SGHDT and CDR2 YYEEEE. The CDR3 bases are TGTGCCAGCAGGGAGTCTAGCACAGATACGCAGTATTTT. Its translation: CASRESSTDTQYF.

The J gene is TRBJ2-1, the V gene TRBV11-3, with 15 bases matching TRBD2. This CDR3 has 16 residues. Germline CDR1 is SGHNT and CDR2 is YENEEA. With V trimmed by 2 bases and J by 9 bases, 5 bases remained unmatched. The CDR3 DNA follows: TGTGCCAGCAGCTTAATGGGACTAGCGGGAGGTACTGAGCAGTTCTTC. Its translation is CASSLMGLAGGTEQFF.

The rearrangement uses TRBV21-1 and TRBJ2-3; the D call of TRBD1 is as the table states it, not checked on the DNA. TRBV21-1 counts as a pseudogene. CDR3 length: 15 residues. CDR3 in amino acids: CASSKADSLSDTQYF. DNA of the CDR3: TGTGCCAGCAGCAAAGCCGACAGTTTATCAGATACGCAGTATTTT.

This chain joins TRBV5-1 and TRBJ1-1; 9 bases are a match to TRBD1. The V segment lost 4 bases and the J segment 4 bases; nucleotides outside the gene matches: 8. This CDR3 region has 15 residues. Per germline, CDR1 SGHRS and CDR2 YFSETQ. CDR3 bases: TGCGCCAGCAGCACCCTGACAGGGGGTGGCACTGAAGCTTTCTTT. It yields the protein CASSTLTGGGTEAFF.

The chain carries TRBV5-4 and TRBJ1-1; D perhaps matches TRBD1 (5 bases). V was cut by 1 base and J by 1 base, with 17 bases left in between. The CDR3 contains 17 residues. Germline lookup yields CDR1 SGHNT and CDR2 YYREEE (reference sequence). CDR3 residues: CASSLSKGEVGNTEAFF. CDR3 DNA: TGTGCCAGCAGCTTGTCAAAAGGGGAGGTAGGGAACACTGAAGCTTTCTTT.

This clone was seen only once. The V call is TRBV18, the J call TRBJ1-2, with 11 bases identical to TRBD1. Germline V gene data show CDR1 as KGHSH and CDR2 as LQKENI. After removal of 0 bases from V and 4 bases from J, the junction contained 4 bases not matched to a gene. The CDR3 extends over 16 amino acids. The CDR3, as DNA: TGTGCCAGCTCACCACCGGGACAGGGGGAGATCTATGGCTACACCTTC. Its protein is CASSPPGQGEIYGYTF.